The entry below describes one TCR beta chain. No antigen is known for it. No per-base quality is available; no much larger clone lies one base away. At the junction V is shortened by 7 bases and J by 1 base, with 7 bases in between. CDR1 and CDR2 (SQVTM, ANQGSEA) derive from the germline V gene. Taken from cysteine to phenylalanine, the CDR3 has 11 residues. The CDR3 DNA has 33 bases and is translated from base 1. With the immunoSEQ assay, which is a bias-controlled multiplex PCR relying on V- and J-specific primers, TCR beta CDR3 regions were amplified from genomic DNA. In a second PCR step, the CDR3 amplicons were tagged with a proprietary barcode plus Illumina adapter sequences. An Illumina MiSeq instrument was used to sequence the CDR3 libraries. The original methods were these. Export and quality control were performed with immunoSEQ Analyzer 3.0, and downstream analyses were performed with R Bioconductor and Immunarch. Only productive rearrangements within the normalized downsampled data set were used in the calculation of repertoire metrics. Clonotypes larger than 5 templates in the normalized cohort were defined as pathologically expanded. The Inverse Simpson Index was used to measure repertoire diversity. CMV-specificity analyses were carried out on the non-normalized data set to capture all clonotypes. TCRdb carries this immuneACCESS record with in-frame sequences only. Its versions omit some clonotypes, under half of them owing to an unresolved V gene in the studies checked, with the rest unexplained. V, J and clone size are taken as reported in that table, and D and trimming were inferred from the DNA itself. The sample table holds 45,000 to 60,000 clones, of which 70% to 90% were seen once. The ten largest clonotypes hold 5.9% of the sample.

What the time point label conveys for this sample: recipient sample about 28 days before transplant, after cytoreduction. Blood from recipients was drawn about 28 days before transplant and again at days 30, 100 and 180 after transplant. Using Nuclei Lysis Solution, genomic DNA was extracted from unfractionated peripheral blood mononuclear cells that were either fresh or cryopreserved. These data belong to a study of T cell clonotyping in hematopoietic cell transplantation (dated by TCRdb to the early 2020s). General notes on the study: Recipient samples taken before transplant were obtained following cytoreduction. A total of 120 to 150 blood samples were gathered in the study from 35 to 45 consecutive transplant recipients along with their related donors. Recruitment of patients was conducted between late 2015 and January 2017, and follow-up was continued until September 2020 or death.

Points the paper makes about the study in general: A decrease in recipient TCR diversity was observed after transplant, and a progressive increase in pathologically expanded clonotypes was seen from day 30 to day 180. Inverse Simpson Index values from donors and from recipients before transplant predicted broader TCR repertoire diversity after transplant. Sample size was limited, and cells were not sorted, so CD4 and CD8 repertoire contributions could not be separated. Overlap with donor repertoires was found for only a small fraction of recipient repertoires, with over 95% found to appear de novo at the given depth.

The sample in question was peripheral blood mononuclear cells, obtained before stem cell transplant. This sequence was found in a man aged 60 to 69 with biphenotypic leukemia. Some clones in this sample may be carry-over from other donors' samples. The sequence is built from TRBV29-1 and TRBJ2-5, with the D gene too uncertain to name. The DNA sequence is as follows: TGCAGCGGCCGTACCCAAGAGACCCAGTACTTC. Its translation is CSGRTQETQYF.